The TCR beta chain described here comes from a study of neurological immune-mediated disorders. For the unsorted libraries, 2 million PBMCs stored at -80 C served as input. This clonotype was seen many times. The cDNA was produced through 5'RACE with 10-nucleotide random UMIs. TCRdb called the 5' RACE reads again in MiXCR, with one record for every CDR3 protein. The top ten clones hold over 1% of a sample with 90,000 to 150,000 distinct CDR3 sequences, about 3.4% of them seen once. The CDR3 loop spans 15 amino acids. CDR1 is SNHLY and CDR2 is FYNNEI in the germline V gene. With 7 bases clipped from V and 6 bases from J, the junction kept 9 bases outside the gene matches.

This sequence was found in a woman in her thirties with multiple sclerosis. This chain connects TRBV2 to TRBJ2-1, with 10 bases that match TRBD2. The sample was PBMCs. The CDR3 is CASMGASGSINEQFF. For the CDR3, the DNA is TGTGCCAGCATGGGGGCTAGCGGGAGTATCAATGAGCAGTTCTTC.